This passage covers 15 T cell receptor beta chains from one sample sequenced in a study of cytotoxic CD8 clonotypes in ibrutinib-treated CLL. Sequenced by immunoSEQ multiplex PCR; TCRdb stores in-frame clones only, minus some. Of about 310,000 clones in the sample, about 77% are singletons; the top ten hold over 5.5%. Source: PBMCs, taken before ibrutinib treatment. These receptors were obtained from a human donor with chronic lymphocytic leukemia.

This chain joins TRBV18 and TRBJ2-7; D perhaps matches TRBD1 (6 bases). CDR3 size: 14 residues. Trimming pared 2 bases from V and 1 base from J, leaving 9 bases between. Germline CDR1 is KGHSH and CDR2 is LQKENI. The CDR3 reads CASSPGQWSYEQYF. The CDR3 nucleotides are TGTGCCAGCTCACCAGGACAGTGGTCCTACGAGCAGTACTTC.

This clone was counted a single time. The chain employs TRBV5-1 and TRBJ2-5; no firm D call. The CDR3 is 13 amino acids. The V gene lost 4 bases and the J gene lost 2 bases, with 9 bases spanning the gap. CDR1 and CDR2 from the germline V gene are SGHRS and YFSETQ. DNA of the CDR3: TGCGCCAGCAGCAAAGGGTCTCAAGAGACCCAGTACTTC. Translating gives CASSKGSQETQYF.

The chain has TRBV4-3 and TRBJ2-5; no firm D call. V lost 1 base and J 5 bases, leaving 14 bases between the germline ends. Germline CDR1 reads LGHNA; CDR2 reads YSLEER. CDR3 length: 15 residues. CDR3 sequence reads: CASSQGWEPHETQYF. CDR3 DNA: TGCGCCAGCAGCCAAGGGTGGGAACCTCACGAGACCCAGTACTTC.

The gene calls are TRBV9 and TRBJ2-1; a weak D match, TRBD2 (5 bases). Germline V gene lookup returns CDR1 SGDLS and CDR2 YYNGEE. Trimming stripped 0 bases from V and 0 bases from J, with 7 bases between. CDR3 length: 15 residues. The CDR3 loop reads CASSVGLNSYNEQFF. Written as DNA, the CDR3 is TGTGCCAGCAGCGTAGGACTAAACTCCTACAATGAGCAGTTCTTC.

The chain combines TRBV19 with TRBJ2-1; 12 bases map to TRBD2. Germline V gene sequence: CDR1 LNHDA, CDR2 SQIVND (reference sequence). V was clipped by 3 bases and J by 1 base; unmatched bases: 10. CDR3 length equals 19 residues. The CDR3 sequence is CASSMLAGGLGLSYNEQFF. The CDR3, as DNA: TGTGCCAGTAGTATGCTAGCGGGAGGGTTGGGGCTTTCCTACAATGAGCAGTTCTTC.

V usage is TRBV29-1 and J usage is TRBJ1-2, with D unclear. V dropped 3 bases and J dropped 8 bases, with 16 bases sitting between them. This CDR3 has 13 residues. Germline assignment: CDR1 SQVTM and CDR2 ANQGSEA. CDR3 in amino acids: CSVEESSGSGYTF. The CDR3, as DNA: TGCAGCGTTGAGGAGTCGAGTGGGAGCGGCTACACCTTC.

This sequence joins TRBV7-9 and TRBJ2-7; 9 bases match TRBD2. The V gene's germline CDR1 is SEHNR and CDR2 FQNEAQ (reference sequence). V lost 3 bases, J lost 0 bases, and 3 bases stayed unmatched. The CDR3 runs to 15 residues. The CDR3 loop is CASSFLTSGSYEQYF. The CDR3 nucleotides read TGTGCCAGCAGCTTCCTGACTAGCGGCTCCTACGAGCAGTACTTC.

The chain uses TRBV28 and TRBJ2-1, with 7 positions matching TRBD2. V shed 7 bases, J shed 4 bases, and the junction held 10 bases outside the gene matches. Germline V CDR1 and CDR2: MDHEN, SYDVKM. The CDR3 length is 15 residues. CDR3 amino acids: CASIPPGGSYNEQFF. CDR3 nucleotides: TGTGCCAGCATCCCCCCCGGCGGGAGTTACAATGAGCAGTTCTTC.

The sample holds a few counts of this clone. The CDR3 reads CSVGAGGNQPQHF. The DNA of the CDR3 is TGCAGCGTTGGTGCAGGGGGCAATCAGCCCCAGCATTTT. V usage is TRBV29-1 and J usage is TRBJ1-5; weak D call: TRBD1 (6 bases). Germline assignment: CDR1 SQVTM and CDR2 ANQGSEA. Trimming removed 4 bases at V and 2 bases at J, with 9 bases between. This CDR3 is built from 13 residues.

The chain combines TRBV19 with TRBJ1-4, with 7 bases aligning to TRBD1. The CDR3 contains 16 residues. Germline values: CDR1 LNHDA, CDR2 SQIVND (reference sequence). Trimming cost V 2 bases and J 2 bases; bases outside gene matches: 5. CDR3 nucleotides: TGTGCCAGTAGTATACACAGGGGTTCGACTAATGAAAAACTGTTTTTT. Translating gives CASSIHRGSTNEKLFF.

The chain is built from TRBV4-1 and TRBJ1-5, with D tentatively TRBD1 (5 bases). V lost 2 bases and J 0 bases, leaving 17 bases between the germline ends. CDR1 is MGHRA and CDR2 is YSYEKL in the germline V gene. This CDR3 comprises 18 residues. DNA of the CDR3: TGCGCCAGCAGCCAAATATCTTGGGACGGCAATAGCAATCAGCCCCAGCATTTT. It is translated as CASSQISWDGNSNQPQHF.

The chain has TRBV6-6 and TRBJ1-5, with 7 bases that match TRBD1. V shed 5 bases and J 0 bases; nucleotides not matched to a gene: 4. From germline, CDR1 is MNHNY and CDR2 SVGAGI (reference sequence). The CDR3 sequence is 15 residues long. CDR3 amino acids: CASSGDRYSNQPQHF. The CDR3 region has the DNA TGTGCCAGCAGTGGGGACAGATATAGCAATCAGCCCCAGCATTTT.

This clone was recorded a few times. The chain is built from TRBV4-2 and TRBJ1-1; D gene uncertain. V was trimmed by 3 bases and J by 3 bases, leaving 8 bases between them. The CDR3 is 13 residues long. From germline, CDR1 is LGHNA and CDR2 YNFKEQ. This chain's CDR3 is CASSQSSYTEAFF. CDR3 DNA sequence: TGTGCCAGCAGCCAGAGCTCATACACTGAAGCTTTCTTT.

This chain uses TRBV5-1 with TRBJ1-6; D gene uncertain. The CDR3 length is 14 residues. The germline V and J ends were trimmed by 6 bases and 14 bases, with 21 bases remaining between them. Germline loops: CDR1 SGHRS, CDR2 YFSETQ. The CDR3 DNA reads TGCGCCAGCACCGAGGGCGGGCATAGGACGACCCTCCACTTT. Its translation: CASTEGGHRTTLHF.

This rearrangement joins TRBV9 to TRBJ2-3; possibly TRBD1 for D (6 bases). Germline CDR1 reads SGDLS; CDR2 reads YYNGEE. V was trimmed by 0 bases and J by 0 bases, leaving 14 bases between them. The CDR3 is 17 amino acids. The DNA for the CDR3 is TGTGCCAGCAGCGTAGTGTCTGGGGGCGGGAGCACAGATACGCAGTATTTT. It encodes CASSVVSGGGSTDTQYF.